This section outlines one TCR beta chain sequence together with its context. What it recognizes is unknown. The junction and the germline gene differ at one end; a read error may be behind it. TCR alpha and TCR beta cDNA libraries carrying sample barcodes and UMIs were produced by 5'RACE using constant-segment primers. TCRdb itself ran the 5' RACE reads through MiXCR, one entry per CDR3 protein. The sample includes roughly 240,000 distinct CDR3 sequences, just over 15% of them seen just once. The CDR3 runs 14 residues. The germline V gene encodes CDR1 LGHDT and CDR2 YNNKEL (reference sequence). The entry originates in a study of T-cell memory formation after mild COVID-19. Turning to the study itself: Most TCR clusters belonged to a single donor. Whole-study results and caveats: Researchers could not confirm that second-wave clones peaking on day 37 targeted SARS-CoV-2. Memory from before infection featured some responding clones, which suggests cross-reactive memory joined.

Sequences were obtained from PBMCs or a T cell subset sorted from them (not recorded which). The sequence derives from an adult woman who had mild COVID-19 (a few samples of this study predate the infection). Cell type and time point are not known. The J gene is TRBJ2-5, the V gene TRBV3-1; 10 bases align to TRBD1. CDR3 in DNA: TGTGCCTGCAGCCAAGGACAGGGGGGGGGGACCCAGTACTTC. Protein product: CACSQGQGGGTQYF.